Listed below are T cell receptor beta chains from one sample, sequenced in a study of blood T cell repertoires in COVID-19. Some clones are missing from TCRdb's copy, which holds only in-frame ones; the method was immunoSEQ multiplex PCR. The repertoire holds fewer than 250,000 clones, approximately 83% seen once, with 2% to 3% in the top ten. The sequencing sample was made of peripheral blood. The origin of the receptors is a woman in her thirties or forties with active or convalescent COVID-19. Both conserved end residues are part of each CDR3. D genes are given only for firm matches. The listing skips clone size in some rows; elsewhere it reads once, few, many or a size class.

abundance,j_gene,d_gene,v_gene,CDR3aa,CDR3nt
-,TRBJ2-5,-,TRBV5-1,CASYTGGRGETQYF,TGCGCCAGTTATACCGGCGGTCGGGGTGAGACCCAGTACTTC
-,TRBJ1-5,-,TRBV6-1,CASSDFPQNSNQPQHF,TGTGCCAGCAGTGATTTCCCACAGAATAGCAATCAGCCCCAGCATTTT
-,TRBJ1-5,TRBD1,TRBV7-2,CASSSGTGASYSNQPQHF,TGTGCCAGCAGCTCCGGGACAGGGGCGAGTTATAGCAATCAGCCCCAGCATTTT
-,TRBJ1-2,TRBD1,TRBV27,CASSAYFTGQSGVGSYGYTF,TGTGCCAGCAGCGCCTACTTTACGGGACAGTCGGGGGTTGGTTCCTATGGCTACACCTTC
-,TRBJ1-1,-,TRBV5-8,CASRYTRAEAFF,TGTGCCAGCAGATATACCAGGGCTGAAGCTTTCTTT
-,TRBJ2-1,TRBD2,TRBV4-1,CASSQASGSSGSYNEQFF,TGCGCCAGCAGCCAGGCTAGCGGGAGTAGTGGCTCCTACAATGAGCAGTTCTTC
few,TRBJ2-1,-,TRBV5-6,CASSPDTGFSSYNEQFF,TGTGCCAGCAGCCCAGATACCGGGTTCAGCTCCTACAATGAGCAGTTCTTC
-,TRBJ2-7,TRBD2,TRBV11-3,CASSRWTSGSYEQYF,TGTGCCAGCAGCAGATGGACTAGCGGTTCCTACGAGCAGTACTTC
-,TRBJ2-3,-,TRBV6-5,CASRRDGNTDTQYF,TGTGCCAGCAGGCGGGACGGCAACACAGATACGCAGTATTTT
-,TRBJ1-2,-,TRBV29-1,CSVQNYGYTF,TGCAGCGTGCAGAACTATGGCTACACCTTC
-,TRBJ1-1,TRBD1,TRBV19,CASSRDRGNTEAFF,TGTGCCAGTAGTAGAGACAGGGGAAACACTGAAGCTTTCTTT
many,TRBJ1-6,TRBD1,TRBV5-1,CASSRQGAQNSPLHF,TGCGCCAGCAGCAGACAGGGGGCGCAGAATTCACCCCTCCACTTT
-,TRBJ1-1,TRBD1,TRBV2,CASSAARTGSFGQPEAFF,TGTGCCAGCAGTGCCGCTCGGACAGGGTCTTTTGGTCAGCCTGAAGCTTTCTTT
-,TRBJ1-2,TRBD1,TRBV28,CASSLFTGGTIGYTF,TGTGCCAGCAGTTTGTTCACAGGGGGCACGATTGGCTACACCTTC
-,TRBJ1-2,-,TRBV25-1,CASSERGGDYGYTF,TGTGCCAGCAGTGAACGGGGGGGGGACTATGGCTACACCTTC
-,TRBJ2-1,TRBD2,TRBV7-7,CASSSDLGGGEQFF,TGTGCTAGCAGCTCCGACCTCGGGGGGGGTGAGCAGTTCTTC
-,TRBJ2-7,-,TRBV19,CASSPSDSISYEQYF,TGTGCCAGTAGTCCTTCGGACAGCATCTCCTACGAGCAGTACTTC
-,TRBJ2-7,-,TRBV28,CASSLRVPDEQYF,TGTGCCAGCAGTTTGAGGGTTCCAGACGAGCAGTACTTC
-,TRBJ2-5,TRBD2,TRBV11-3,CASSWRTSGSGAQETQYF,TGTGCCAGCAGCTGGAGGACTAGCGGGAGCGGTGCACAAGAGACCCAGTACTTC
-,TRBJ2-5,TRBD2,TRBV9,CASSVEAGGPGETQYF,TGTGCCAGCAGCGTTGAGGCGGGAGGGCCCGGGGAGACCCAGTACTTC
-,TRBJ2-2,TRBD1,TRBV5-1,CASSVGQGYTGELFF,TGCGCCAGCAGCGTAGGACAGGGGTACACCGGGGAGCTGTTTTTT
once,TRBJ2-2,TRBD2,TRBV5-1,CASRAGLADTGELFF,TGCGCCAGCAGAGCGGGACTAGCGGACACCGGGGAGCTGTTTTTT
-,TRBJ1-2,-,TRBV28,CASSSGRGLRGGYTF,TGTGCCAGCAGTTCTGGCAGGGGCCTTCGTGGTGGCTACACCTTC
few,TRBJ2-7,-,TRBV5-6,CASSVDRNYEQYF,TGTGCCAGCAGCGTGGACAGAAATTACGAGCAGTACTTC
-,TRBJ1-1,-,TRBV28,CASSTNRDYPNTEAFF,TGTGCCAGCAGTACAAACAGGGATTACCCGAACACTGAAGCTTTCTTT
-,TRBJ2-1,TRBD2,TRBV20-1,CSASQKRGSTRSSYNEQFF,TGCAGTGCTAGTCAAAAGCGGGGGAGTACCAGAAGCTCCTACAATGAGCAGTTCTTC
-,TRBJ2-1,-,TRBV10-1,CASRGAGRNEQFF,TGCGCCAGCAGGGGCGCGGGGCGAAATGAGCAGTTCTTC
-,TRBJ2-7,TRBD1,TRBV25-1,CASSEADRGHEQYF,TGTGCCAGCAGTGAAGCTGACAGGGGCCACGAGCAGTACTTC
-,TRBJ2-1,TRBD2,TRBV7-2,CASSFETSPYNEQFF,TGTGCCAGCAGCTTCGAGACTAGCCCCTACAATGAGCAGTTCTTC
-,TRBJ2-1,-,TRBV6-2/TRBV6-3,CASSYVRATSVWVF,TGTGCCAGCAGTTACGTCAGGGCCACCTCCGTGTGGGTCTTC
-,TRBJ2-2,-,TRBV7-7,CASSTAAAGTFGELFF,TGTGCTAGCAGCACAGCGGCGGCAGGGACTTTCGGGGAGCTGTTTTTT
-,TRBJ1-2,-,TRBV27,CASSSNRANYGYTF,TGTGCCAGCAGTTCGAACAGGGCGAACTATGGCTACACCTTC
once,TRBJ2-5,TRBD2,TRBV30,CAWSGRDGGTQYF,TGTGCCTGGAGCGGGAGGGACGGAGGGACCCAGTACTTC
-,TRBJ1-2,TRBD1,TRBV5-1,CASSTSGQGITYGYTF,TGCGCCAGCAGCACGAGCGGACAGGGGATCACCTATGGCTACACCTTC
-,TRBJ2-1,TRBD2,TRBV30,CAGLAGDSYNEQFF,TGTGCCGGCCTAGCGGGGGACTCCTACAATGAGCAGTTCTTC